The 17 T cell receptor beta chains presented below share a single source sample, sequenced in a study of T cell clonality in common variable immunodeficiency. Here immunoSEQ multiplex PCR was the method, and the copy in TCRdb shows in-frame clones only, minus some. This sample carries around 39,000 clones, none of them present only once. The sample comprised peripheral blood mononuclear cells. These receptor sequences come from a person aged 18-70 years in good health.

This clone was observed many times. The read falls 3 residues short of the CDR3 end, and the missing part is taken from the germline J gene. V is TRBV7-2 and J is TRBJ1-6; TRBD1 agrees at 11 bases. The CDR3 sequence is 15 residues long. CDR1 is SGHTA, CDR2 FQGNSA, per germline. V was pared by 1 base and J by 8 bases, with 1 base of the junction left unmatched. This chain's CDR3 is CASSLGTGGYSPLHF. Partial CDR3 DNA: TGTGCCAGCAGCTTAGGGACAGGGGGCTATTCACCC.

This clone was seen at least ten times. The read terminates 3 residues ahead of where the CDR3 ends, so the germline J gene completes it. The chain recombines TRBV6-2 or TRBV6-3 with TRBJ2-3; D unclear. From germline, CDR1 is MNHEY and CDR2 SVGEGT. There are 12 residues in the CDR3. V was pared by 5 bases and J by 2 bases, with 5 bases between. The sequenced part of the CDR3 DNA is TGTGCCAGCAGTGGGCACACAGATACG. Translated: CASSGHTDT. The full-length CDR3 reads as CASSGHTDTQYF.

Concerning this clone: The read finishes 3 residues shy of the CDR3 end, and the germline J gene is used to complete it. The chain recombines TRBV20-1 with TRBJ2-7; D is possibly TRBD2 (7 bases). The CDR3 extends over 14 amino acids. Trimming pared 6 bases from V and 6 bases from J, leaving 21 bases between. Germline loops: CDR1 DFQATT, CDR2 SNEGSKA (reference sequence). CDR3 sequence reads: CSANEGGGGFEQYF. The covered CDR3 bases are TGCAGTGCGAACGAGGGGGGCGGGGGTTTCGAG.

This clone came up a few times. Read sequence stops 3 residues before the CDR3 end, and the germline J gene provides the missing end. The chain recombines TRBV7-9 with TRBJ2-1; maybe TRBD1 (5 bases). Germline CDR1 is SEHNR and CDR2 is FQNEAQ (reference sequence). The CDR3 covers 13 residues. The ends were cut back, 1 base at V and 6 bases at J, with 7 bases in the middle. The part of the CDR3 DNA that was read is TGTGCCAGCAGCTTAGGCAGGGTCAATGAG. Its translation: CASSLGRVNE. The full CDR3 is CASSLGRVNEQFF.

This clone showed up many times. The observed sequence ends 3 residues before the CDR3 terminus, with the missing tail filled in from the germline J gene. The V call is TRBV6-2 or TRBV6-3, the J call TRBJ2-7; 9 bases are shared with TRBD1. Germline assignment: CDR1 MNHEY and CDR2 SVGEGT. V lost 4 bases and J lost 1; bases outside the gene matches: 2. The CDR3 extends over 14 amino acids. Incomplete CDR3 DNA: TGTGCCAGCAGTTGGGACAGGGAGTCCTACGAG. Amino acid sequence: CASSWDRESYE. The whole CDR3 region reads CASSWDRESYEQYF.

This clone was seen ten or more times. Compared with germline, one end of the junction differs, possibly owing to a read error. The observed sequence ends 3 residues before the CDR3 terminus, with the missing tail filled in from the germline J gene. The rearrangement joins TRBV4-2 to TRBJ1-2; TRBD1 might be the D (5 bases). The CDR3 runs to 15 residues. Per germline, CDR1 LGHNA and CDR2 YNFKEQ. The CDR3 reads CASSQLRQSNYGYTF. Incomplete CDR3 DNA: TGCGCCAGCAGCCAACTTCGACAGTCTAACTATGGC.

The sample holds many counts of this clone. The read falls 3 residues short of the CDR3 end, and the missing part is taken from the germline J gene. This rearrangement joins TRBV20-1 to TRBJ2-1; 8 nucleotides align to TRBD2. Germline V gene lookup returns CDR1 DFQATT and CDR2 SNEGSKA (reference sequence). The CDR3 has 18 residues. V shed 0 bases, J shed 0 bases, and the junction held 10 bases outside the gene matches. CDR3 bases read: TGCAGTGCTAGAGATCGGGGTAGCGGGAAGAGCTCCTACAATGAG. This translates into CSARDRGSGKSSYNE. The CDR3 as a whole reads CSARDRGSGKSSYNEQFF.

In its sample, this clone was seen many times. Coverage ceases 3 residues before the CDR3 finishes, and the germline J gene fills in the end. The chain has TRBV19 and TRBJ1-4, with D maybe TRBD1 (5 bases). Per the germline V gene, CDR1 is LNHDA and CDR2 is SQIVND (reference sequence). Between the trimmed V and J ends, which lost 2 bases and 7 bases, there was a span of 11 bases. The CDR3 is 14 amino acids. Incomplete CDR3 DNA: TGTGCCAGTAGTATAAGAGGGGCAGGTGAAAAA. Its translation is CASSIRGAGEK. In full, the CDR3 is CASSIRGAGEKLFF.

This clone was seen at least ten times. The CDR3 end lies 3 residues beyond the end of the read and is filled in from the germline J gene. The rearrangement uses TRBV18 and TRBJ2-1; TRBD1 is a possible D gene (6 bases). Germline V CDR1 and CDR2: KGHSH, LQKENI. The CDR3 runs 15 residues. V lost 1 base and J 5 bases, leaving 12 bases between the germline ends. The CDR3 sequence is CASSPLTGHDNEQFF. Partial CDR3 DNA: TGTGCCAGCTCACCACTAACGGGACATGACAATGAG. Complete variable domain (other parts from reference TRBV18 and TRBJ2-1): NAGVMQNPRHLVRRRGQEARLRCSPMKGHSHVYWYRQLPEEGLKFMVYLQKENIIDESGMPKERFSAEFPKEGPSILRIQQVVRGDSAAYFCASSPLTGHDNEQFFGPGTRLTVL.

This clone was picked up a small number of times. The read ends 3 residues early relative to the CDR3; the germline J gene fills the gap. Other DNA sequences within the sample encode an identical CDR3. The rearrangement links TRBV30 to TRBJ1-6; 9 bases are a match to TRBD1. The CDR3 loop spans 15 amino acids. Trimming removed 4 bases from V and 5 bases from J; junction bases left unmatched: 6. Germline lookup yields CDR1 GTSNPN and CDR2 SVGIG (reference sequence). The CDR3 bases that were read are TGTGCCTGGACTCGGACAGGGGCCGATAATTCACCC. Its translation: CAWTRTGADNSP. The whole CDR3 protein reads CAWTRTGADNSPLHF.

To note about this clone: A far larger clone differs by one base, so this is likely a read error. The CDR3 goes on 3 residues after the read ends, and that part is filled in from the germline J gene. The chain uses TRBV20-1 and TRBJ1-2; possible D gene TRBD1, 6 bases. CDR3 length equals 16 residues. Per the germline V gene, CDR1 is DFQATT and CDR2 is SNEGSKA (reference sequence). CDR3 DNA, as far as it was read: TGCAGTGCTAGAGACCCCCTACGACAGGATCGCTATGAC. Residues: CSARDPLRQDRYD. The CDR3 in its entirety is CSARDPLRQDRYDYTF.

This clone appeared many times. The sequenced fragment ends 3 residues before the CDR3 boundary, so the rest is inferred from the germline J gene. This chain connects TRBV6-2 or TRBV6-3 to TRBJ1-2; 8 bases align to TRBD1. There are 17 residues in the CDR3. From germline, CDR1 is MNHEY and CDR2 SVGEGT. V gave up 7 bases and J gave up 3 bases; unmatched junction bases: 16. The CDR3: CASTSAPGQATYYGYTF. Partial CDR3 DNA: TGTGCCAGCACCTCGGCGCCGGGACAGGCCACCTACTATGGC.

In its sample, this clone was seen many times. Sequencing ends 3 residues short of the CDR3 end; the germline J gene provides the rest. V and J are TRBV5-6 and TRBJ1-4, with TRBD1 as a possible D gene (6 bases). The V gene lost 2 bases and the J gene lost 10 bases, with 9 bases spanning the gap. The CDR3 sequence is 12 residues long. Looked up from germline, CDR1 is SGHDT and CDR2 is YYEEEE. The CDR3 sequence: CASSFRTAKLFF. CDR3 DNA, as far as it was read: TGTGCCAGCAGCTTTAGGACAGCAAAA.

This clone was counted ten times or more. The CDR3 goes on 3 residues after the read ends, and that part is filled in from the germline J gene. The chain joins TRBV3-1 (or the pseudogene TRBV3-2) to TRBJ2-1; D ambiguous. Trimming took 1 base from V and 4 from J, leaving 5 bases between them. Germline loops: CDR1 LGHDT, CDR2 YNNKEL (reference sequence). The CDR3 totals 13 residues. The DNA read from the CDR3 is TGTGCCAGCAGCCAAGGAGCTTACAATGAG. Encoded protein: CASSQGAYNE. The CDR3, in full, reads CASSQGAYNEQFF.

This clone has a count of ten or more. The read is 3 residues too short to cover the CDR3 end, so that end is filled in from the germline J gene. The chain couples TRBV6-1 to TRBJ2-7; D is possibly TRBD1 (5 bases). V lost 2 bases, J lost 3 bases, and 11 bases lay in between. Germline CDR1 and CDR2: MNHNS and SASEGT. This CDR3 region has 14 residues. CDR3 loop: CASSEQGWGYEQYF. CDR3 DNA, as far as it was read: TGTGCCAGCAGTGAACAGGGATGGGGCTACGAG.

This clone was counted at least ten times. The CDR3 goes on 3 residues after the read ends, and that part is filled in from the germline J gene. The V gene is TRBV18, the J gene TRBJ2-5; D unresolved. Trimming pared 0 bases from V and 5 bases from J, leaving 10 bases between. This CDR3 has 14 amino acids. Germline values: CDR1 KGHSH, CDR2 LQKENI. Incomplete CDR3 DNA: TGTGCCAGCTCACCACCGGGCAGTCGGGAGACC. Residues: CASSPPGSRET. The CDR3 reads in full as CASSPPGSRETQYF.

This clone was recorded many times. The read terminates 3 residues before the CDR3 end, so the remaining end is supplied by the germline J gene. J is TRBJ1-2 and V is TRBV19; a possible D gene is TRBD1 (6 bases). Germline assignment: CDR1 LNHDA and CDR2 SQIVND (reference sequence). The CDR3 totals 15 residues. V was trimmed by 3 bases and J by 0 bases, leaving 11 bases between them. CDR3 region: CASSIRTDTNYGYTF. The covered CDR3 bases are TGTGCCAGTAGTATCCGGACAGACACTAACTATGGC.